Below are 9 T cell receptor beta chains sequenced from a single sample in a study of control samples from healthy donors and cancer patients. Profiled with immunoSEQ multiplex PCR; TCRdb holds only in-frame clones, not every one. The sample carries under 140,000 clones, around 89% recorded once. Specimen: PBMCs. These TCRs come from a woman aged 55-69 years with lung cancer.

The chain combines TRBV27 with TRBJ2-1, with TRBD2 identical over 7 bases. Losses at the gene ends were 2 bases for V and 10 bases for J; bases not matched to a gene: 2. The CDR3 is 12 residues long. Germline V gives CDR1 MNHEY, CDR2 SMNVEV (reference sequence). The CDR3 loop is CASSLGGGEQFF. CDR3 in DNA: TGTGCCAGCAGTTTAGGGGGAGGGGAGCAGTTCTTC.

The chain is built from TRBV24-1 and TRBJ1-1, with D maybe TRBD1 (6 bases). This CDR3 has 12 amino acids. Germline CDR1 and CDR2: KGHDR and SFDVKD. V lost 9 bases, J lost 2 bases, and 9 bases lay in between. The DNA for the CDR3 is TGTGCCACCCGGGACACCAACACTGAAGCTTTCTTT. It specifies CATRDTNTEAFF.

The chain couples TRBV5-4 to TRBJ1-1; D call uncertain. Trimming cost V 1 base and J 3 bases, with 7 bases left between them. Germline V lookup: CDR1 SGHNT, CDR2 YYREEE (reference sequence). CDR3 length: 13 amino acids. The CDR3 protein is CASSLKAHTEAFF. CDR3 DNA: TGTGCCAGCAGCTTGAAGGCTCACACTGAAGCTTTCTTT. Supplemented by reference TRBV5-4 and TRBJ1-1, the full variable domain reads ETGVTQSPTHLIKTRGQQVTLRCSSQSGHNTVSWYQQALGQGPQFIFQYYREEENGRGNFPPRFSGLQFPNYSSELNVNALELDDSALYLCASSLKAHTEAFFGQGTRLTVV.

V and J are TRBV6-5 and TRBJ2-1, with D perhaps TRBD2 (6 bases). CDR1 is MNHEY and CDR2 is SVGAGI in the germline V gene. The CDR3 sequence is 14 residues long. The V and J ends lost 8 bases and 10 bases respectively, with 21 bases between them. The CDR3 is CASGSTGDGGEQFF. CDR3 DNA: TGTGCCAGCGGATCGACTGGGGATGGGGGGGAGCAGTTCTTC.

This clone was seen more than once but under ten times. This chain joins TRBV10-3 and TRBJ2-2; tentatively, D is TRBD2 (5 bases). This CDR3 comprises 15 residues. The V gene lost 2 bases and the J gene lost 4 bases, with 11 bases spanning the gap. Per germline, CDR1 ENHRY and CDR2 SYGVKD. CDR3 residues: CAISENSEVTGELFF. In DNA form, the CDR3 reads TGTGCCATCAGTGAGAATAGCGAAGTCACCGGGGAGCTGTTTTTT.

This rearrangement joins TRBV5-1 to TRBJ2-7; no firm D call. V dropped 4 bases and J dropped 2 bases, with 19 bases sitting between them. The CDR3 sequence is 16 residues long. The germline V gene has CDR1 SGHRS and CDR2 YFSETQ. The CDR3 reads CASSPEAALHPYEQYF. CDR3 bases: TGCGCCAGCAGCCCTGAGGCGGCGTTACACCCCTACGAGCAGTACTTC.

The J gene is TRBJ1-5, the V gene TRBV27, with 7 bases lining up with TRBD1. The CDR3 loop spans 14 amino acids. Losses at the gene ends were 6 bases for V and 7 bases for J; bases not matched to a gene: 9. The germline CDR1 and CDR2 sequences are MNHEY and SMNVEV (reference sequence). CDR3 coding DNA: TGTGCCAGCAGGGTGACAGGGTATGGACAGCCCCAGCATTTT. Translating it yields CASRVTGYGQPQHF.

The genes are TRBV10-3 and TRBJ2-7; D gene ambiguous. The CDR3 runs 13 residues. From germline, CDR1 is ENHRY and CDR2 SYGVKD. Between the trimmed V and J ends, which lost 2 bases and 2 bases, there was a span of 7 bases. The CDR3 nucleotides read TGTGCCATCAGTGAGGTGGCAACCTACGAGCAGTACTTC. Encoded protein: CAISEVATYEQYF.

Here the CDR3 DNA reads TGCGCCAGCAGCTTAACAGGGAACCGCTATGGCTACACCTTC. This codes for CASSLTGNRYGYTF. The J gene is TRBJ1-2, the V gene TRBV5-1; possible D gene TRBD1, 6 bases. Germline CDR1 is SGHRS and CDR2 is YFSETQ. The V gene lost 2 bases and the J gene lost 4 bases, with 12 bases spanning the gap. The CDR3 extends over 14 amino acids.